This T cell receptor beta chain was obtained from a study of cytomegalovirus exposure and HLA in healthy donors. The table came from immunoSEQ multiplex PCR; TCRdb's copy has only in-frame clones and leaves some out. Of some 59,000 clones listed, approximately 89% are singletons. Germline CDR1 is MDHEN and CDR2 is SYDVKM. The CDR3 spans 13 residues. The V end was cut by 4 bases, the J end by 4 bases, with 10 bases between. The V and J genes are TRBV28 and TRBJ1-2; D gene uncertain. The sequence came from a young woman in good health and CMV-seropositive. The sequencing sample was made of PBMCs. Here the CDR3 reads CASSSSSTYGYTF. Here the CDR3 DNA reads TGTGCCAGCAGTTCATCGAGCACCTATGGCTACACCTTC.